Presented here are 23 T cell receptor beta chains from one specimen sequenced in a study of cytomegalovirus exposure and HLA in healthy donors. Method: immunoSEQ multiplex PCR; TCRdb's copy keeps in-frame clones and lacks some. The table has roughly 63,000 clones, around 90% seen once; the top ten hold 0.95% to 1.5%. The source material was PBMCs. The origin of the receptors is a woman in her late teens or twenties in good health and CMV-seronegative.

This chain links TRBV7-9 with TRBJ2-3; 7 bases are shared with TRBD2. With 5 bases clipped from V and 2 bases from J, the junction kept 10 bases outside the gene matches. CDR1 and CDR2 (germline): SEHNR, FQNEAQ (reference sequence). This CDR3 is 16 amino acids long. The CDR3 is CASSRYGGRSTDTQYF. The CDR3 DNA sequence: TGTGCCAGCAGCCGATACGGGGGGAGGTCCACAGATACGCAGTATTTT.

This chain connects TRBV27 to TRBJ2-6; D perhaps matches TRBD2 (6 bases). Looked up from germline, CDR1 is MNHEY and CDR2 is SMNVEV (reference sequence). Trimming pared 0 bases from V and 2 bases from J, leaving 20 bases between. This CDR3 has 20 residues. The CDR3 sequence is CASSLSWREISGTGANVLTF. For the CDR3, the DNA is TGTGCCAGCAGTTTATCGTGGAGGGAAATATCGGGGACTGGGGCCAACGTCCTGACTTTC. Full variable domain (outside the CDR3, taken from reference TRBV27 and TRBJ2-6): EAQVTQNPRYLITVTGKKLTVTCSQNMNHEYMSWYRQDPGLGLRQIYYSMNVEVTDKGDVPEGYKVSRKEKRNFPLILESPSPNQTSLYFCASSLSWREISGTGANVLTFGAGSRLTVL.

The CDR3 coding sequence is TGTGCCAGCAGCTTAATCCGGGACAGAGATTCTAACTATGGCTACACCTTC. It is translated as CASSLIRDRDSNYGYTF. The chain joins TRBV11-2 to TRBJ1-2; 7 positions match TRBD1. Germline trimming cut 2 bases from V and 0 bases from J; bases unmatched to any gene: 9. Germline V gene sequence: CDR1 SGHAT, CDR2 FQNNGV. The CDR3 totals 17 residues.

The V and J genes are TRBV11-2 and TRBJ2-5; 7 nucleotides match TRBD1. Germline lookup yields CDR1 SGHAT and CDR2 FQNNGV. The CDR3 runs to 17 residues. V was pared by 1 base and J by 2 bases, with 10 bases of the junction left unmatched. The CDR3, as DNA: TGTGCCAGCAGCTTAGGCCCCAGGGGGAACGGGCAAGAGACCCAGTACTTC. Its translation is CASSLGPRGNGQETQYF.

The rearrangement joins TRBV19 to TRBJ2-3, with 9 bases aligning to TRBD1. Germline trimming cut 4 bases from V and 3 bases from J; bases unmatched to any gene: 2. The CDR3 extends over 14 amino acids. CDR1 and CDR2 (germline): LNHDA, SQIVND (reference sequence). CDR3 sequence (DNA): TGTGCCAGTAGTAGGGGGACAGGGACAGATACGCAGTATTTT. It codes for CASSRGTGTDTQYF. The complete variable domain, with remaining parts taken from reference TRBV19 and TRBJ2-3, reads DGGITQSPKYLFRKEGQNVTLSCEQNLNHDAMYWYRQDPGQGLRLIYYSQIVNDFQKGDIAEGYSVSREKKESFPLTVTSAQKNPTAFYLCASSRGTGTDTQYFGPGTRLTVL.

The chain uses TRBV5-3 and TRBJ2-7, with TRBD2 matching over 11 bases. TRBV5-3 is known as an ORF, though its function is uncertain. Germline trimming cut 1 base from V and 5 bases from J; bases unmatched to any gene: 26. The CDR3 consists of 22 residues. The CDR3 DNA is TGTGCCAGAAGCTTGCTCGGTGACAGGGGGATTGCTAGCGGGAGGAGGAACCACGAGCAGTACTTC. Amino acid sequence: CARSLLGDRGIASGRRNHEQYF.

The gene calls are TRBV19 and TRBJ1-2; the D gene is possibly TRBD1 (6 bases). The CDR3 totals 13 residues. The germline gives CDR1 LNHDA, CDR2 SQIVND (reference sequence). V lost 5 bases and J 4 bases, leaving 11 bases between the germline ends. CDR3 coding DNA: TGTGCCAGTAGTTCACTGGACAGCTATGGCTACACCTTC. This translates into CASSSLDSYGYTF.

DNA of the CDR3: TGTGCCAGCAGACTGACAGGGGGCAATGAGCAGTTCTTC. Encoded protein: CASRLTGGNEQFF. V is TRBV6-5 and J is TRBJ2-1; TRBD1 agrees at 9 bases. The CDR3 is 13 amino acids. The germline V gene encodes CDR1 MNHEY and CDR2 SVGAGI. The J segment lost 6 bases and the V segment lost 6 bases, leaving 3 bases of the junction unmatched.

As DNA, the CDR3 is TGTGCCAGCAGCGTCGTTGGGGAGGCTGAAGCTTTCTTT. Amino acid sequence: CASSVVGEAEAFF. The chain is built from TRBV9 and TRBJ1-1, with D unresolved. The CDR3 is 13 amino acids. Trimming shortened V by 2 bases and J by 6 bases, and 11 bases separated the two germline ends. CDR1 is SGDLS and CDR2 is YYNGEE in the germline V gene.

The CDR3 DNA reads as TGTGCCAGCAGTGAAGCAAACACAGATACGCAGTATTTT. It yields the protein CASSEANTDTQYF. The chain carries TRBV6-5 and TRBJ2-3; unclear D gene. Germline loops: CDR1 MNHEY, CDR2 SVGAGI. V was pared by 5 bases and J by 2 bases, with 8 bases between. This CDR3 comprises 13 residues.

The chain uses TRBV6-5 and TRBJ1-2; no firm D call. The CDR3 totals 15 residues. Germline V gene sequence: CDR1 MNHEY, CDR2 SVGAGI. V lost 4 bases, J lost 2 bases, and 14 bases lay in between. This CDR3 is CASSSPSGSNYGYTF. CDR3 in DNA: TGTGCCAGCAGTTCCCCGTCCGGGAGCAACTATGGCTACACCTTC.

This chain links TRBV19 with TRBJ2-2, with 8 positions matching TRBD1. Germline V gene data show CDR1 as LNHDA and CDR2 as SQIVND (reference sequence). Unmatched junction bases numbered 4, after V lost 3 bases and J lost 4 bases. This CDR3 contains 15 residues. As DNA, the CDR3 is TGTGCCAGTAGTATTTGGACAGGGACCACCGGGGAGCTGTTTTTT. As protein: CASSIWTGTTGELFF.

The chain couples TRBV28 to TRBJ2-3; 11 nucleotides align to TRBD2. The CDR3 is 21 residues long. In germline, CDR1 is MDHEN, CDR2 SYDVKM. V shed 5 bases, J shed 0 bases, and the junction held 19 bases outside the gene matches. The CDR3 coding sequence is TGTGCCAGCAGTCCCCCCCATCGAGCTAGCGGGGGGACAACTAGCACAGATACGCAGTATTTT. Protein product: CASSPPHRASGGTTSTDTQYF.

The genes are TRBV2 and TRBJ1-1; D not certain. The germline CDR1 and CDR2 sequences are SNHLY and FYNNEI. Trimming removed 4 bases at V and 0 bases at J, with 9 bases between. This CDR3 spans 14 amino acids. The DNA of the CDR3 is TGTGCCAGCAGTGGAAGGCGGCTGAACACTGAAGCTTTCTTT. It translates to CASSGRRLNTEAFF.

V gene TRBV5-5 combines with J gene TRBJ1-2, with D uncertain. The V gene lost 1 base and the J gene lost 3 bases, with 7 bases spanning the gap. CDR3 length equals 13 residues. Germline V gene data show CDR1 as SGHKS and CDR2 as YYEKEE (reference sequence). In DNA, the CDR3 is TGTGCCAGCAGCTTGTATCGGGACTATGGCTACACCTTC. This sequence encodes CASSLYRDYGYTF.

This clone was seen just once. V is TRBV30 and J is TRBJ1-2; weak D call: TRBD1 (6 bases). Between the trimmed V and J ends, which lost 3 bases and 0 bases, there was a span of 11 bases. The V gene's germline CDR1 is GTSNPN and CDR2 SVGIG (reference sequence). The CDR3 extends over 14 amino acids. CDR3 loop: CAWRGDTTNYGYTF. The CDR3 coding sequence is TGTGCCTGGAGGGGGGACACCACTAACTATGGCTACACCTTC.

This clone was recorded once. J is TRBJ1-1 and V is TRBV19; tentative D call: TRBD1 (5 bases). There are 12 residues in the CDR3. The V end lost 8 bases, the J end lost 5 bases, and 12 bases lay between the germline ends. CDR1 and CDR2 (germline): LNHDA, SQIVND (reference sequence). CDR3 DNA sequence: TGTGCCAGTTCAAGGGGTCGAACTGAAGCTTTCTTT. Its translation: CASSRGRTEAFF. The whole variable domain, remainder taken from reference TRBV19 and TRBJ1-1, is DGGITQSPKYLFRKEGQNVTLSCEQNLNHDAMYWYRQDPGQGLRLIYYSQIVNDFQKGDIAEGYSVSREKKESFPLTVTSAQKNPTAFYLCASSRGRTEAFFGQGTRLTVV.

This chain connects TRBV28 to TRBJ2-2; TRBD2 aligns across 8 bases. Germline CDR1 reads MDHEN; CDR2 reads SYDVKM. This CDR3 is built from 16 residues. The V segment lost 7 bases and the J segment 3 bases; nucleotides outside the gene matches: 10. CDR3 residues: CASTPMGGGHTGELFF. For the CDR3, the DNA is TGTGCCAGCACCCCTATGGGCGGGGGGCACACCGGGGAGCTGTTTTTT.

The J gene is TRBJ2-5, the V gene TRBV5-4, with 10 nucleotides matching TRBD2. V gave up 4 bases and J gave up 5 bases; unmatched junction bases: 11. The CDR3 spans 16 residues. Germline V gene sequence: CDR1 SGHNT, CDR2 YYREEE (reference sequence). The CDR3 DNA is TGTGCCAGCAGCGTGGGTACTAGCGGGACTAGGGAGACCCAGTACTTC. This sequence encodes CASSVGTSGTRETQYF.

This chain uses TRBV6-1 with TRBJ1-1; D call uncertain. The germline gives CDR1 MNHNS, CDR2 SASEGT. V gave up 4 bases and J gave up 1 base, with 10 bases separating them. The CDR3 consists of 14 residues. As DNA, the CDR3 is TGTGCCAGCAGTGGGGAAGGAGGGAACACTGAAGCTTTCTTT. Translated, it gives CASSGEGGNTEAFF.

V and J are TRBV19 and TRBJ1-3; 9 bases map to TRBD1. Germline CDR1 is LNHDA and CDR2 is SQIVND (reference sequence). V lost 7 bases and J lost 0; bases outside the gene matches: 10. This CDR3 region has 17 residues. This chain's CDR3 is CASTGQGRLDSGNTIYF. CDR3 in DNA: TGTGCCAGTACGGGACAGGGACGATTAGACTCTGGAAACACCATATATTTT.

The gene calls are TRBV7-6 and TRBJ2-5; 11 nucleotides line up with TRBD1. The V gene's germline CDR1 is SGHVS and CDR2 FNYEAQ. The V segment lost 5 bases and the J segment 3 bases; nucleotides outside the gene matches: 5. The CDR3 has 15 residues. The CDR3 protein is CASSRWTGGEETQYF. CDR3 DNA: TGTGCCAGCAGCCGCTGGACAGGGGGCGAAGAGACCCAGTACTTC.

The rearrangement links TRBV6-5 to TRBJ2-1; 7 nucleotides line up with TRBD1. The ends lost 6 bases at V and 6 bases at J; junction bases unmatched: 11. The CDR3 extends over 15 amino acids. CDR1 is MNHEY, CDR2 SVGAGI, per germline. The CDR3 nucleotides are TGTGCCAGCAGCCCCGGGACAGATTTAGTCAATGAGCAGTTCTTC. Translating gives CASSPGTDLVNEQFF.